The source of this T cell receptor (beta chain) is a study of CD8 T cells in Susac syndrome. The study's findings and limits: Among active patients and in TEMRA cells, CD8+ clonal expansion in Susac reached its peak. Susac-specific public clones were found in total CD8+ and CD8+ TEMRA repertoires, numbering fewer than 20 and five, respectively.

The germline V and J ends were trimmed by 1 base and 5 bases, with 12 bases remaining between them. The CDR3 is made up of 14 amino acids. Germline CDR1 is SGHVS and CDR2 is FNYEAQ. Reverse transcription of about 0.45 to 1 ug RNA used random hexamers. Multiplex immunoSEQ PCR targeted 54 Vbeta and 13 Jbeta TCR beta segments. TCRdb reprocessed the immunoSEQ multiplex PCR reads via MiXCR and lists one record per CDR3 protein. Counted here are 75,000 to 95,000 distinct CDR3 sequences, 85% to 95% occurring once; the ten biggest clones make up 0.46%. The sequenced target, TCR beta, came from blood CD8+ and CD4+ T cells. A remark on this clonotype: What it binds is unknown.

The sample taken for sequencing was CD8+ T cells from PBMCs. The chain combines TRBV7-6 with TRBJ2-7, with a tentative D call TRBD2 (7 bases). The TCR was taken from a human donor with Susac syndrome. The CDR3 loop is CASSLGSGGDEQYF. The CDR3 DNA reads as TGTGCCAGCAGCTTAGGTTCGGGGGGCGACGAGCAGTACTTC.